A single sample gave rise to the 19 T cell receptor beta chains below, sequenced in a study of T-cell memory formation after mild COVID-19 (dated by TCRdb to 2020 to 2023). The method behind the library was 5' RACE. Reads for this sample came from an Illumina NovaSeq 6000. TCRdb redid the processing of the public reads, applying fastp at Q25 and MiXCR, and retained in-frame beta chains. A single entry per CDR3 protein holds the most common genes and DNA from its merged rows. This sample holds around 470,000 distinct CDR3 sequences; roughly 20% were observed only once. Around 8% of the sample is in the top ten clones. The sample consisted of PBMCs or a T cell subset sorted from them (not recorded which). Every receptor here comes from an adult woman who had mild COVID-19 (a few samples of this study predate the infection). The sample titles of this study are shuffled in the database, so cell type and time point are left out; the donor was told from shared clones.

This clonotype was recorded a few times. The chain employs TRBV15 and TRBJ2-7, with D perhaps given as TRBD1 or TRBD2 (5 bases each). Germline-derived CDR1 and CDR2 are LNHNV and YYDKDF (reference sequence). There are 14 residues in the CDR3. Trimming shortened V by 1 base and J by 2 bases, and 9 bases separated the two germline ends. In DNA, the CDR3 is TGTGCCACCAGCAGAGGAGGGGTCACCTACGAGCAGTACTTC. Its translation is CATSRGGVTYEQYF.

V gene TRBV7-2 combines with J gene TRBJ2-3, with D possibly matching TRBD2 (5 bases). Germline values: CDR1 SGHTA, CDR2 FQGNSA. Between the trimmed V and J ends, which lost 5 bases and 10 bases, there was a span of 22 bases. CDR3 length equals 15 residues. The CDR3 nucleotides read TGTGCCAGCAGCCCCAGACTACTCTCTTCGGTCGCGCAGTATTTT. Translating it yields CASSPRLLSSVAQYF.

This chain uses TRBV6-2 or TRBV6-3 with TRBJ1-1, with 8 bases matching TRBD1. Germline-derived CDR1 and CDR2 are MNHEY and SVGEGT. This CDR3 is 13 amino acids long. V lost 7 bases, J lost 3 bases, and 4 bases stayed unmatched. The CDR3 loop is CASKGTGHTEAFF. The DNA for the CDR3 is TGTGCCAGCAAAGGGACAGGACACACTGAAGCTTTCTTT.

This clonotype was observed a few times. The genes are TRBV24-1 and TRBJ2-1; no reliable D call. Germline CDR1 and CDR2: KGHDR and SFDVKD. Trimming left V 6 bases short and J 10 bases short, with 12 bases between. The CDR3 totals 12 residues. In DNA, the CDR3 is TGTGCCACCAGTCCCCATGGAAGGGAGCAGTTCTTC. This gives the protein CATSPHGREQFF.

This clonotype was seen ten or more times. V gene TRBV18 combines with J gene TRBJ1-1; D is ambiguous. V lost 3 bases to trimming and J lost 1 base, with 6 bases between them. Germline V gene data show CDR1 as KGHSH and CDR2 as LQKENI. The CDR3 runs 13 residues. The CDR3 bases are TGTGCCAGCTCACCCAGGAGGAACACTGAAGCTTTCTTT. It translates to CASSPRRNTEAFF.

The CDR3 nucleotides read TGTGCCACCAGCAGACCGGGCTGGAACGAGCAGTACTTC. Translating gives CATSRPGWNEQYF. The rearrangement links TRBV15 to TRBJ2-7, with D unresolved. V lost 2 bases and J 5 bases, leaving 10 bases between the germline ends. CDR1 is LNHNV, CDR2 YYDKDF, per germline (reference sequence). The CDR3 runs to 13 residues. Looking up the rest from reference TRBV15 and TRBJ2-7 gives the full variable domain: DAMVIQNPRYQVTQFGKPVTLSCSQTLNHNVMYWYQQKSSQAPKLLFHYYDKDFNNEADTPDNFQSRRPNTSFCFLDIRSPGLGDTAMYLCATSRPGWNEQYFGPGTRLTVT.

This clonotype has just a few counts. The V gene is TRBV10-3, the J gene TRBJ1-2; D is ambiguous. V was cut by 2 bases and J by 2 bases, with 6 bases left in between. The CDR3 has 13 residues. Germline V lookup: CDR1 ENHRY, CDR2 SYGVKD. CDR3 coding DNA: TGTGCCATCAGTGAGACCAGGAACTATGGCTACACCTTC. It specifies CAISETRNYGYTF.

V is TRBV24-1 and J is TRBJ2-1; the match to TRBD2 covers 8 bases. The V and J ends lost 0 bases and 7 bases, in that order; junction bases with no gene match: 4. The CDR3 contains 15 residues. Germline V CDR1 and CDR2: KGHDR, SFDVKD. The CDR3 here is CATSDLTGGGNEQFF. CDR3 nucleotide sequence: TGTGCCACCAGTGATTTGACCGGCGGGGGGAATGAGCAGTTCTTC.

This clonotype has a handful of counts. The rearrangement uses TRBV11-2 and TRBJ2-3; D not certain. The V end lost 0 bases, the J end lost 8 bases, and 15 bases lay between the germline ends. The CDR3 extends over 15 amino acids. CDR1 and CDR2 from the germline V gene are SGHAT and FQNNGV. The CDR3 nucleotides are TGTGCCAGCAGCTTAGATCTCGCCAAGCGAGGTACGCAGTATTTT. This encodes CASSLDLAKRGTQYF.

The CDR3 region has the DNA TGCGCCAGCAGCCAAGAAATGGAGAACTATGGCTACACCTTC. Its translation: CASSQEMENYGYTF. The chain couples TRBV4-1 to TRBJ1-2; D gene ambiguous. In germline, CDR1 is MGHRA, CDR2 YSYEKL. The CDR3 extends over 14 amino acids. V gave up 0 bases and J gave up 2 bases, with 7 bases separating them.

V is TRBV12-3 or TRBV12-4 and J is TRBJ1-5; 7 nucleotides match TRBD1. This CDR3 region has 13 residues. V gave up 6 bases and J gave up 6 bases; unmatched junction bases: 5. Here the CDR3 reads CASRRTGAQPQHF. The CDR3, as DNA: TGTGCCAGCAGACGTACAGGGGCTCAGCCCCAGCATTTT.

The CDR3 sequence: CASSERVWGTDTQYF. CDR3 nucleotide sequence: TGTGCCAGCAGCGAAAGGGTATGGGGCACAGATACGCAGTATTTT. J is TRBJ2-3 and V is TRBV7-6; D unresolved. V was shortened by 5 bases and J by 1 base, with 13 bases between the two germline ends. CDR1 and CDR2 (germline): SGHVS, FNYEAQ. This CDR3 region has 15 residues.

The CDR3 DNA sequence: TGCAGTGCTCCTACCGAAGGGACCTACGAGCAGTACTTC. Translation gives CSAPTEGTYEQYF. The chain employs TRBV20-1 and TRBJ2-7; D gene unclear. There are 13 residues in the CDR3. Trimming removed 5 bases from V and 2 bases from J, with 13 bases in between. Germline CDR1 and CDR2: DFQATT and SNEGSKA (reference sequence).

This rearrangement joins TRBV9 to TRBJ2-7; D is tentatively TRBD1 or TRBD2 (5 bases each). CDR3 size: 12 residues. CDR1 is SGDLS, CDR2 YYNGEE, per germline. V dropped 3 bases and J dropped 6 bases, with 10 bases sitting between them. CDR3 nucleotides: TGTGCCAGCAGCGCCCTTGGGACCGAGCAGTACTTC. Its translation is CASSALGTEQYF. Full variable domain (missing parts from reference TRBV9 and TRBJ2-7): DSGVTQTPKHLITATGQRVTLRCSPRSGDLSVYWYQQSLDQGLQFLIQYYNGEERAKGNILERFSAQQFPDLHSELNLSSLELGDSALYFCASSALGTEQYFGPGTRLTVT.

The chain is built from TRBV14 and TRBJ2-2; D unresolved. The CDR3 contains 12 residues. Trimming pared 1 base from V and 7 bases from J, leaving 4 bases between. The V gene's germline CDR1 is SGHDN and CDR2 FVKESK. The CDR3 DNA reads as TGTGCCAGCAGCCAAGTTGTCGGGGAGCTGTTTTTT. Amino acids: CASSQVVGELFF.

The CDR3 bases are TGCGCCAGCAGCCCCTCGACTACGATTTTCGAGCAGTACTTC. Its translation: CASSPSTTIFEQYF. The chain joins TRBV5-1 to TRBJ2-7, with a tentative D call TRBD2 (5 bases). Trimming removed 4 bases at V and 6 bases at J, with 17 bases between. This CDR3 has 14 residues. Germline V lookup: CDR1 SGHRS, CDR2 YFSETQ. Drawing the rest from reference TRBV5-1 and TRBJ2-7, the complete variable domain is KAGVTQTPRYLIKTRGQQVTLSCSPISGHRSVSWYQQTPGQGLQFLFEYFSETQRNKGNFPGRFSGRQFSNSRSEMNVSTLELGDSALYLCASSPSTTIFEQYFGPGTRLTVT.

The CDR3, as DNA: TGTGCCAGCAGTTACCTGACAGGGGGGAACACTGAAGCTTTCTTT. It yields the protein CASSYLTGGNTEAFF. This chain uses TRBV6-1 with TRBJ1-1; 9 bases match TRBD1. The length of the CDR3 is 15 residues. The ends lost 5 bases at V and 1 base at J; junction bases unmatched: 5. CDR1 is MNHNS, CDR2 SASEGT, per germline.

The gene calls are TRBV11-2 and TRBJ1-4; D unresolved. The V gene lost 8 bases and the J gene lost 5 bases, with 12 bases spanning the gap. Germline-derived CDR1 and CDR2 are SGHAT and FQNNGV. The CDR3 sequence is 13 residues long. DNA of the CDR3: TGTGCCAGCGGCGCGACGTCGAATGAAAAACTGTTTTTT. It is translated as CASGATSNEKLFF.

The rearrangement links TRBV10-3 to TRBJ1-2, with TRBD1 identical over 7 bases. Germline CDR1 and CDR2: ENHRY and SYGVKD. This CDR3 is 16 amino acids long. Unmatched junction bases numbered 19, after V lost 8 bases and J lost 7 bases. CDR3 nucleotide sequence: TGTGCCATCCGCCGGGACAGCGGGACACCTTTGAGTGGCTACACCTTC. Encoded protein: CAIRRDSGTPLSGYTF.